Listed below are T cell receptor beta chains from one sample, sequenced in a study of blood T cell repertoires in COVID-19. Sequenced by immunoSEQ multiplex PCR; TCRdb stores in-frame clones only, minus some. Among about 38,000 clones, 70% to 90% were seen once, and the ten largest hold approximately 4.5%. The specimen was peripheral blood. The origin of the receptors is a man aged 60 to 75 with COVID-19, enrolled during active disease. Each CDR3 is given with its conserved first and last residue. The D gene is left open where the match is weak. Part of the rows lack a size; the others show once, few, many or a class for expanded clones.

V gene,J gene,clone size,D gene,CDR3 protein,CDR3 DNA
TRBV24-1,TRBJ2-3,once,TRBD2,CATGTSGRGAPDTQYF,TGTGCCACCGGGACTAGCGGGCGTGGGGCCCCAGATACGCAGTATTTT
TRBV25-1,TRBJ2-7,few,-,CASSELGASGSYEQYF,TGTGCCAGCAGTGAATTGGGGGCTAGCGGCTCCTACGAGCAGTACTTC
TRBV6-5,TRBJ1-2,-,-,CASSLRGDGYTF,TGTGCCAGCAGTCTCAGGGGTGATGGCTACACCTTC
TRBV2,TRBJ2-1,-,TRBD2,CASSLASGSLNEQFF,TGTGCCAGCAGCCTGGCTAGCGGGAGTTTAAATGAGCAGTTCTTC
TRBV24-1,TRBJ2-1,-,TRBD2,CATSEAGDLAGGVRYNEQFF,TGTGCCACCAGTGAGGCAGGGGACCTAGCGGGAGGGGTGAGATACAATGAGCAGTTCTTC
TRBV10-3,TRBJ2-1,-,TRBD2,CAINVGTSVYNEQFF,TGTGCCATCAACGTCGGGACTAGCGTTTACAATGAGCAGTTCTTC
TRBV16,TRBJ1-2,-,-,CASSQGEGGYTF,TGTGCCAGCAGCCAGGGTGAGGGTGGCTACACCTTC
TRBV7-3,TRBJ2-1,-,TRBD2,CASSWGTSGSWNNEQFF,TGTGCCAGCAGTTGGGGGACTAGCGGATCTTGGAACAATGAGCAGTTCTTC
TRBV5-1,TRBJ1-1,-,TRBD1,CASSWDSSQEAFF,TGCGCCAGCAGCTGGGACAGTAGCCAAGAAGCTTTCTTT
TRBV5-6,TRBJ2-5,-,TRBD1,CATGLQGAIGRETQYF,TGTGCCACCGGCTTACAGGGGGCTATTGGAAGAGAAACCCAGTACTTC
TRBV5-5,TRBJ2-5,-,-,CASSSGQLQETQYF,TGTGCCAGCAGCTCTGGACAGTTACAAGAGACCCAGTACTTC
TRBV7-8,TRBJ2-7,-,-,CASSLRQGTSYEQYF,TGTGCCAGCAGCTTGAGGCAGGGGACCTCCTACGAGCAGTACTTC
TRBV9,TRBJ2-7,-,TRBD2,CASSVGLADSYEQYF,TGTGCCAGCAGCGTAGGCCTAGCGGACTCCTACGAGCAGTACTTC
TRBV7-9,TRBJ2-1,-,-,CASSLGLERQFF,TGTGCCAGCAGCTTAGGACTAGAACGGCAGTTCTTC
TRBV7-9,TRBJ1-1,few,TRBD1,CASSSRDRTNTEAFF,TGTGCCAGCAGCTCGAGGGACAGGACGAACACTGAAGCTTTCTTT
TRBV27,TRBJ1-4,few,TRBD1,CASSPGTGPEKLFF,TGTGCCAGCAGTCCTGGGACAGGTCCTGAAAAACTGTTTTTT
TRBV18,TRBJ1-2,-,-,CASSPSGGGYTF,TGTGCCAGCTCACCTTCGGGGGGCGGCTACACCTTC
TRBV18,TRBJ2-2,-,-,CASSDNKYPNTGELFF,TGTGCCAGCTCCGACAACAAGTACCCGAACACCGGGGAGCTGTTTTTT
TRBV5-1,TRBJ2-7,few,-,CASTPSADSAPYEQYF,TGCGCCAGCACGCCCTCGGCGGACAGCGCTCCCTACGAGCAGTACTTC
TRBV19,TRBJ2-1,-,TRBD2,CASSLTSGRVDEQFF,TGTGCCAGTAGTTTGACTAGCGGGAGAGTCGATGAGCAGTTCTTC
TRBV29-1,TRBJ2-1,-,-,CSGATSYNEQFF,TGCAGCGGAGCGACCTCCTACAATGAGCAGTTCTTC
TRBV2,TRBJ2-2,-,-,CASSVRQEAGELFF,TGTGCCAGCAGTGTCAGACAGGAAGCCGGGGAGCTGTTTTTT